Given below is one T cell receptor beta chain in context. Its antigen is not yet known. No quality values exist for individual bases; no much larger clone is one base distant. TCR CDR3 regions were amplified from genomic DNA by multiplex PCR using the deep immunoSEQ assay. Genomic DNA extracted from each cell subset was distributed evenly over all wells of several immunoSEQ 96-well plates, and each plate served as one replicate. Each replicate PCR for sorted subsets received about 180 ng genomic DNA, equal to around 32,000 T cell genomes. Purified libraries were measured with a Qubit 3.0 fluorometer, size-checked on a Bioanalyzer 2100, and measured again with the KAPA Library Quantification kit. A separate single-read 150-cycle Illumina NextSeq 550 flow cell was used to sequence each immunoSEQ 96-well plate. The authors' pipeline ran thus. The immunoSEQ output contained only junctional sequences without quality scores, so filtering could not match that applied to full-length reads. To assign V/J genes and CDR3, sequences were annotated against IMGT germline references using PyIR, a Python wrapper for IgBLAST v1.9. Reads were removed for weak V/J assignments (E-value above 1e-6), missing CDR3, stop codons, out-of-frame junctions, or ambiguous translated residues. V3J clonotypes were defined as sequences sharing an identical inferred V gene, J gene, and CDR3 amino acid sequence. Percentage overlap between repertoires was computed as shared unique clonotypes divided by the size of the smaller repertoire. RTK rarefaction, the Chao1 estimator, and Recon v2.1 estimates of unobserved clonotypes were used to assess repertoire richness. Generation probabilities were computed with OLGA for all TCRbeta clonotypes obtained by the gDNA method from a handful of donors. The source is immuneACCESS, and TCRdb retained only in-frame sequences with V and J called. Part of the clones is not carried over; for the studies checked, unresolved V genes explain less than half of this, and the remainder is unexplained. The V and J calls and clone size come from that table; D and trimming were worked out from the DNA. This sample lists about 870,000 clones; more than 85% were detected once. Jointly, the top ten make up 24% of the sample.

This sample is drawn from a study of shared clonotypes between healthy human individuals (dated by TCRdb to 2020 to 2021). Some background on the complete study: Two women and a few men aged 18 to 49 years were included in the cohort. The study deeply sequenced blood TCR repertoires of about 5 healthy adults to estimate repertoire size and the extent of clonotype sharing between individuals. Libraries were prepared and TCR repertoires were sequenced by different laboratories using diverse techniques, in order to increase sequencing depth and limit assay-specific biases. Between about 0.8 and 9.5 billion PBMCs per donor were obtained by leukapheresis. For each donor, CD4 naive and CD4 memory were each given three plates, CD8 naive was given two plates, and CD8 memory was given one plate.

For the CD8 naive samples, CD45RO-negative cells were positively selected for CCR7, yielding a CD45RA+CCR7+ population from which TemRA cells were excluded. The donors were healthy, HIV-negative adults who had no recently reported acute infections or vaccinations. Only Caucasian adults living in Nashville, Tennessee, USA were represented among the donors. Blood was collected by leukapheresis, and PBMCs were isolated by Ficoll-Histopaque density gradient centrifugation and then cryopreserved in liquid nitrogen vapor phase. Analytical flow cytometry was used to check the purity and quantity of every magnetically sorted T cell population. Genomic DNA was isolated from each sorted fraction and quantified by UV absorbance on a Nanodrop 2000c. V trim: 1 base; J trim: 4 bases; unmatched bases: 4. Reading from cysteine to phenylalanine, the CDR3 counts 15 amino acids. The entry retains the CDR3 DNA only, 45 bases that are in frame from base 1. Sequences LNHNV (CDR1) and YYDKDF (CDR2) are obtained from the germline V gene (reference sequence).

Paper-wide results and their limitations: Clonotypes shared by all four sorted-subset donors showed higher generation probabilities than non-shared clonotypes. Sampling was limited to blood, and TCR repertoires in tissue likely differ from TCR repertoires in blood. Estimated clonotype richness was generally larger for naive than for memory subsets. Based on pairwise subsampling, the degree of clonotype sharing among donors was expected to be affected by sequencing depth. When four donors were compared, the shared fraction of clonotypes was 5% to 6.5% for naive CD4, approximately 3.5% for naive CD8, 2.3% for memory CD4, and 0.35% to 0.4% for memory CD8. The small number of donors limited the genetic and exposure-history diversity represented. Even with the large sequencing depth, rarefaction of the sorted-subset datasets indicated that sequencing was incomplete.

Specimen: naive CD8+ T cells sorted from blood. This sample's cell subset or site label indicates: CD45RA+CCR7+. This TCR was recovered from a young man in good health. This chain joins TRBV15 to TRBJ1-5; TRBD1 aligns with 7 central bases. The CDR3 in this case is CATSRVSGGNQPQHF. The nucleotide sequence reads TGTGCCACCAGCAGAGTCTCAGGGGGTAATCAGCCCCAGCATTTT.